This T cell receptor (beta chain) was captured in a study of T-cell memory formation after mild COVID-19. Germline CDR1 MDHEN, CDR2 SYDVKM. The CDR3 runs 15 residues. Trimming took 2 bases from V and 2 from J, leaving 12 bases between them. 5'RACE with constant-segment primers yielded barcoded, UMI-tagged TCR alpha and TCR beta cDNA libraries. TCRdb redid the calling of the 5' RACE reads with MiXCR, one entry per CDR3 protein. The table shows fewer than 350,000 distinct CDR3 sequences, with about 16% occurring only once. The chain is built from TRBV28 and TRBJ1-2; possible D gene TRBD1, 6 bases. This receptor was identified in a man aged 18 to 30 who had mild COVID-19 (a few samples of this study predate the infection). Cell type and time point are not known. The material sequenced was PBMCs or a T cell subset sorted from them (not recorded which). CDR3 nucleotide sequence: TGTGCCAGCAGTTTACCAGGGGAGGGCAACTATGGCTACACCTTC. Residues: CASSLPGEGNYGYTF.